Reported below is one T cell receptor (beta chain). This specimen includes other DNA sequences encoding the same CDR3. This sample is drawn from a study of shared clonotypes between healthy human individuals. The repertoire was sequenced with immunoSEQ multiplex PCR; TCRdb's copy has only in-frame clones and lacks some. The sample gives about 1.1 million clones, 70% to 80% of which show up once; 0.89% is in the top ten. The length of the CDR3 is 14 residues. Trimming took off 4 bases at V and 2 bases at J, with 10 bases between the two ends. Germline assignment: CDR1 MDHEN and CDR2 SYDVKM. This sequence joins TRBV28 and TRBJ2-3, with D uncertain. This receptor was taken from a man aged 18 to 30 in good health. Some clones in this sample may be carry-over from other donors' samples. The sequenced sample was memory CD4+ T cells from PBMCs. Subset meaning: CD45RA-negative fraction. The CDR3 nucleotides are TGTGCCAGCAGTTCAGCCGGATCCACAGATACGCAGTATTTT. Amino acid sequence: CASSSAGSTDTQYF.